The next 9 T cell receptor beta chains were all read from a single sample in a study of Ad26.COV2.S vaccination and SARS-CoV-2 variants (dated by TCRdb to the early 2020s). The treatment or condition tag for this specimen amounts to: roughly 18 received Ad26.COV2.S at low or high dose, single or two shots; five or six received placebo; per-sample allocation not given. For vaccine and placebo recipients, repertoires were sequenced using samples collected on day 63 after the first injection. Library creation used the immunoSEQ multiplex PCR assay. TCRdb stores this immuneACCESS table with in-frame sequences only. Part of the clones is absent; in the studies checked, under half of the shortfall reflects unresolved V genes, and no reason is known for the rest. The sample table shows fewer than 500,000 clones, and roughly 87% are seen once. Approximately 2.5% of the sample comes from the top ten. The sample consisted of peripheral blood, taken in a trial of Ad26.COV2.S vaccine versus placebo. These receptors were collected from a person between 18 and 65 years old who received the Ad26.COV2.S COVID-19 vaccine or a placebo.

This chain connects TRBV18 to TRBJ2-6; a weak D match, TRBD1 (6 bases). Between the trimmed V and J ends, which lost 3 bases and 0 bases, there was a span of 9 bases. Germline V gives CDR1 KGHSH, CDR2 LQKENI. The CDR3 runs to 16 residues. CDR3 loop: CASSPQGTSGANVLTF. CDR3 sequence (DNA): TGTGCCAGCTCACCTCAGGGGACCTCTGGGGCCAACGTCCTGACTTTC.

The V and J genes are TRBV2 and TRBJ1-6; D remains ambiguous. The CDR3 contains 15 residues. Germline V gene data show CDR1 as SNHLY and CDR2 as FYNNEI. Trimming took off 9 bases at V and 5 bases at J, with 17 bases between the two ends. CDR3 protein: CASGKDRSNNSPLHF. The CDR3 DNA sequence: TGTGCCAGTGGCAAGGACCGTAGTAATAATTCACCCCTCCACTTT.

This chain connects TRBV9 to TRBJ2-1, with 8 bases identical to TRBD1. This CDR3 region has 15 residues. Germline CDR1 reads SGDLS; CDR2 reads YYNGEE. The V segment lost 1 base and the J segment 9 bases; nucleotides outside the gene matches: 9. Written as DNA, the CDR3 is TGTGCCAGCAGCGTAATAGCAGGGGGCCGAGGTGAGCAGTTCTTC. As protein: CASSVIAGGRGEQFF. Variable domain in full (rest from reference TRBV9 and TRBJ2-1): DSGVTQTPKHLITATGQRVTLRCSPRSGDLSVYWYQQSLDQGLQFLIQYYNGEERAKGNILERFSAQQFPDLHSELNLSSLELGDSALYFCASSVIAGGRGEQFFGPGTRLTVL.

The chain couples TRBV27 to TRBJ2-1; 10 bases fit TRBD1. The CDR3 runs to 14 residues. CDR1 MNHEY and CDR2 SMNVEV come from the germline V gene (reference sequence). After removal of 2 bases from V and 6 bases from J, the junction contained 1 base not matched to a gene. The CDR3: CASSLGTGANEQFF. As DNA, the CDR3 is TGTGCCAGCAGTTTAGGGACAGGGGCCAATGAGCAGTTCTTC.

The chain is built from TRBV10-2 and TRBJ2-2; the match to TRBD1 covers 8 bases. CDR1 is WSHSY, CDR2 SAAADI, per germline. After removal of 8 bases from V and 4 bases from J, the junction contained 6 bases not matched to a gene. The CDR3 is made up of 14 amino acids. The CDR3: CASADRARTGELFF. In DNA, the CDR3 is TGCGCCAGCGCGGACAGGGCACGCACCGGGGAGCTGTTTTTT.

This clone was seen only a few times. The same CDR3 is also encoded by other DNA sequences in this sample. The V gene is TRBV13, the J gene TRBJ2-5; D gene uncertain. The CDR3 spans 12 residues. Germline lookup yields CDR1 PRHDT and CDR2 FYEKMQ (reference sequence). V was trimmed by 0 bases and J by 5 bases, leaving 4 bases between them. Here the CDR3 reads CASSLGRETQYF. CDR3 in DNA: TGTGCCAGCAGCTTAGGCCGGGAGACCCAGTACTTC.

For this clone: Other nucleotide sequences from this sample produce the same CDR3. The V and J genes are TRBV10-3 and TRBJ2-1, with TRBD1 matching over 7 bases. CDR1 ENHRY and CDR2 SYGVKD come from the germline V gene. This CDR3 has 12 residues. Trimming cost V 8 bases and J 4 bases; bases outside gene matches: 2. The CDR3 here is CAIRDSYNEQFF. The CDR3 DNA reads as TGTGCCATCCGGGACAGTTACAATGAGCAGTTCTTC.

V is TRBV27 and J is TRBJ2-1; 9 bases fit TRBD2. This CDR3 is 14 amino acids long. The ends lost 5 bases at V and 2 bases at J; junction bases unmatched: 1. The germline V gene encodes CDR1 MNHEY and CDR2 SMNVEV (reference sequence). The DNA for the CDR3 is TGTGCCAGCAGTGCGGGAGGGACCTACAATGAGCAGTTCTTC. This encodes CASSAGGTYNEQFF.

The chain couples TRBV5-6 to TRBJ1-2; D is unresolved. V lost 0 bases and J 8 bases, leaving 14 bases between the germline ends. The CDR3 extends over 14 amino acids. Looked up from germline, CDR1 is SGHDT and CDR2 is YYEEEE. CDR3: CASSLDIDLGGYTF. In nucleotides, the CDR3 is TGTGCCAGCAGCTTGGATATCGACCTAGGGGGCTACACCTTC.